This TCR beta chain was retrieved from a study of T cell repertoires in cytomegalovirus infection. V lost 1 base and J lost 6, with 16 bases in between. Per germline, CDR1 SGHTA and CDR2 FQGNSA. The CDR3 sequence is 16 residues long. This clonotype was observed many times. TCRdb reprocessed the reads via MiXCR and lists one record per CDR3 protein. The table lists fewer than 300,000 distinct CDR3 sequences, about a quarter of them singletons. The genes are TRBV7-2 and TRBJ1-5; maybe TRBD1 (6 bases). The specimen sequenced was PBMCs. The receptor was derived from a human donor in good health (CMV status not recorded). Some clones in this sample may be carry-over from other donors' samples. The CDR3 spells CASSLVSTGYSQPQHF. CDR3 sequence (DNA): TGTGCCAGCAGCTTAGTTTCTACAGGGTATAGTCAGCCCCAGCATTTT.